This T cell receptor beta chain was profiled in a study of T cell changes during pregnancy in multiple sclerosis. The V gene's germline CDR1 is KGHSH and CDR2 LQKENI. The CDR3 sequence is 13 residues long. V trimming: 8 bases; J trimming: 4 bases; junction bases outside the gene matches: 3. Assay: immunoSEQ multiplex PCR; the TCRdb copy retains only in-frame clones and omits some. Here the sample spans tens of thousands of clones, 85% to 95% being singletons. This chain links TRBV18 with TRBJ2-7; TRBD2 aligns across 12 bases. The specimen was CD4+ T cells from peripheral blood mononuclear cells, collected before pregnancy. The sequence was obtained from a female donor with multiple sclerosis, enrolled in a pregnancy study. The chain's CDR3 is CASRLAGVYEQYF. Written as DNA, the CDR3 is TGTGCCAGCCGACTAGCGGGAGTATACGAGCAGTACTTC.